Below are 30 T cell receptor beta chains sequenced from a single sample in a study of blood T cell repertoires in COVID-19. Sequencing was performed with immunoSEQ multiplex PCR; in TCRdb, only in-frame clones are kept and a portion is missing. This sample has over 85,000 clones, with 84% found just once. The specimen was peripheral blood. These TCRs come from a human donor in a cohort sampled during active COVID-19.

The CDR3 DNA reads TGTGCCAGCAGGGGTGACTCCTATGGCTACACCTTC. Residues: CASRGDSYGYTF. The chain has TRBV2 and TRBJ1-2; D call uncertain. Trimming took off 6 bases at V and 4 bases at J, with 9 bases between the two ends. The CDR3 loop spans 12 amino acids. Germline CDR1 reads SNHLY; CDR2 reads FYNNEI.

The chain carries TRBV4-3 and TRBJ1-2, with 7 bases aligning to TRBD1. Trimming at V came to 3 bases and at J to 2 bases, leaving 6 bases not matched to a gene. CDR1 is LGHNA, CDR2 YSLEER, per germline. The CDR3 spans 15 residues. CDR3 sequence: CASSHAGTVNYGYTF. In DNA form, the CDR3 reads TGCGCCAGCAGCCACGCCGGGACAGTGAACTATGGCTACACCTTC.

The chain uses TRBV7-9 and TRBJ2-7; TRBD2 matches 7 bases. The length of the CDR3 is 15 residues. The V and J ends lost 5 bases and 6 bases, in that order; junction bases with no gene match: 13. CDR1 SEHNR and CDR2 FQNEAQ come from the germline V gene (reference sequence). The CDR3 reads CASSTLGGYSSEQYF. CDR3 sequence (DNA): TGTGCCAGCAGCACCCTGGGAGGGTATTCGTCCGAGCAGTACTTC.

The chain links TRBV7-2 to TRBJ1-1; no reliable D call. There are 14 residues in the CDR3. The germline V gene has CDR1 SGHTA and CDR2 FQGNSA. V was cut by 2 bases and J by 0 bases, with 7 bases left in between. DNA of the CDR3: TGTGCCAGCAGCTTACGACGGGTGAACACTGAAGCTTTCTTT. This translates into CASSLRRVNTEAFF.

This chain links TRBV12-3 or TRBV12-4 with TRBJ1-1; the D is unclear. The CDR3 extends over 13 amino acids. Trimming shortened V by 3 bases and J by 1 base, and 6 bases separated the two germline ends. The CDR3 DNA follows: TGTGCCAGCAGTTTGCAACAGAACACTGAAGCTTTCTTT. Protein: CASSLQQNTEAFF.

V and J are TRBV7-9 and TRBJ2-7; 8 nucleotides agree with TRBD1. Germline loops: CDR1 SEHNR, CDR2 FQNEAQ (reference sequence). Trimming took 9 bases from V and 1 from J; bases not matched to a gene: 8. There are 14 residues in the CDR3. The CDR3 sequence is CASLLDRESYEQYF. Here the CDR3 DNA reads TGTGCCAGTCTCTTGGACAGGGAATCCTACGAGCAGTACTTC.

The V call is TRBV6-6, the J call TRBJ2-5, with 9 bases that match TRBD2. The CDR3 runs 15 residues. Germline lookup yields CDR1 MNHNY and CDR2 SVGAGI (reference sequence). V shed 2 bases and J 4 bases; nucleotides not matched to a gene: 5. The CDR3 is CASSYVGLARETQYF. As DNA, the CDR3 is TGTGCCAGCAGTTACGTTGGACTAGCGAGAGAGACCCAGTACTTC.

This clone was seen a handful of times. The chain joins TRBV5-1 to TRBJ2-2; TRBD1 matches 7 bases. After removal of 5 bases from V and 4 bases from J, the junction contained 8 bases not matched to a gene. The CDR3 has 15 residues. Germline lookup yields CDR1 SGHRS and CDR2 YFSETQ. This CDR3 is CASRGEGQLTGELFF. The CDR3 DNA sequence: TGCGCCAGCAGAGGAGAGGGACAGCTCACCGGGGAGCTGTTTTTT.

This chain joins TRBV5-6 and TRBJ2-7, with D perhaps TRBD2 (5 bases). The CDR3 is 11 amino acids. Germline V gene lookup returns CDR1 SGHDT and CDR2 YYEEEE. V was pared by 1 base and J by 6 bases, with 5 bases between. This CDR3 reads CASSLLAEQYF. CDR3 DNA sequence: TGTGCCAGCAGCTTGCTAGCCGAGCAGTACTTC.

The chain uses TRBV10-1 and TRBJ2-6; weak D call: TRBD2 (7 bases). The CDR3 spans 18 residues. From germline, CDR1 is WNHNN and CDR2 SYGVQD (reference sequence). V was trimmed by 7 bases and J by 0 bases, leaving 19 bases between them. For the CDR3, the DNA is TGCGCCAGCACCGAGGGGGGGACCCCCTACTCTGGGGCCAACGTCCTGACTTTC. This translates into CASTEGGTPYSGANVLTF.

The chain links TRBV27 to TRBJ2-3; 8 bases are a match to TRBD1. CDR3 length: 15 residues. Germline V gene data show CDR1 as MNHEY and CDR2 as SMNVEV (reference sequence). V gave up 5 bases and J gave up 1 base; unmatched junction bases: 5. In DNA form, the CDR3 reads TGTGCCAGCAGTCCCAGGGGGCCGGGCACAGATACGCAGTATTTT. Translation gives CASSPRGPGTDTQYF.

The rearrangement uses TRBV19 and TRBJ1-6; 9 bases line up with TRBD1. Germline CDR1 and CDR2: LNHDA and SQIVND (reference sequence). The CDR3 sequence is 15 residues long. The junction had 7 bases not matched to a gene; V was cut back by 7 bases and J by 6 bases. CDR3 in amino acids: CASKIGQGFNSPLHF. The CDR3 nucleotides read TGTGCCAGTAAAATAGGACAGGGGTTTAATTCACCCCTCCACTTT.

V is TRBV5-4 and J is TRBJ2-3; 9 bases are a match to TRBD2. The CDR3 has 16 amino acids. After removal of 4 bases from V and 4 bases from J, the junction contained 10 bases not matched to a gene. CDR1 and CDR2 from the germline V gene are SGHNT and YYREEE (reference sequence). In DNA form, the CDR3 reads TGTGCCAGCAGCGTACAGGGACTAGCTCTGGCAGATACGCAGTATTTT. As protein: CASSVQGLALADTQYF.

This chain uses TRBV5-6 with TRBJ2-5; 7 bases align to TRBD2. This CDR3 spans 15 amino acids. After removal of 0 bases from V and 2 bases from J, the junction contained 4 bases not matched to a gene. Germline V gene lookup returns CDR1 SGHDT and CDR2 YYEEEE. CDR3 in DNA: TGTGCCAGCAGCTTGGTGGCTAGCGGTCAAGAGACCCAGTACTTC. Its translation: CASSLVASGQETQYF.

The chain links TRBV19 to TRBJ2-7, with TRBD1 identical over 10 bases. In germline, CDR1 is LNHDA, CDR2 SQIVND (reference sequence). This CDR3 spans 14 amino acids. Trimming removed 5 bases from V and 6 bases from J; junction bases left unmatched: 7. CDR3 sequence (DNA): TGTGCCAGTAGTGCTGGGACAGGGGATCTCGAGCAGTACTTC. Translating it yields CASSAGTGDLEQYF.

The chain carries TRBV7-3 and TRBJ1-5; 8 nucleotides line up with TRBD1. V gave up 3 bases and J gave up 0 bases; unmatched junction bases: 13. Germline values: CDR1 SGHTA, CDR2 FQGTGA. The CDR3 is 19 amino acids. CDR3 DNA sequence: TGTGCCAGCAGCTTTTGGGGCAGGGGGCTCCCTTATAGCAATCAGCCCCAGCATTTT. It translates to CASSFWGRGLPYSNQPQHF.

The CDR3 DNA reads TGTGCCAGAAGCCTACCCCACCCGGCCCCAGGTGAAAAACTGTTTTTT. Its translation: CARSLPHPAPGEKLFF. The chain joins TRBV5-3 to TRBJ1-4; D is unclear. TRBV5-3 is identified as an open reading frame with a role that is uncertain. This CDR3 contains 16 residues. The germline V and J ends were trimmed by 4 bases and 7 bases, with 20 bases remaining between them.

The V gene is TRBV7-9, the J gene TRBJ2-3; D possibly corresponds to TRBD1 (6 bases). The germline V gene has CDR1 SEHNR and CDR2 FQNEAQ (reference sequence). The CDR3 sequence is 15 residues long. The V and J ends lost 5 bases and 5 bases respectively, with 17 bases between them. The CDR3 reads CASSPRDNWEDTQYF. CDR3 nucleotide sequence: TGTGCCAGCAGCCCCCGGGACAACTGGGAAGATACGCAGTATTTT. Using reference TRBV7-9 and TRBJ2-3 for the parts outside the CDR3, the full variable domain is DTGVSQNPRHKITKRGQNVTFRCDPISEHNRLYWYRQTLGQGPEFLTYFQNEAQLEKSRLLSDRFSAERPKGSFSTLEIQRTEQGDSAMYLCASSPRDNWEDTQYFGPGTRLTVL.

This clone was picked up a small number of times. This chain uses TRBV3-1 (or the pseudogene TRBV3-2) with TRBJ1-2; D remains unclear. Trimming shortened V by 5 bases and J by 5 bases, and 12 bases separated the two germline ends. The CDR3 consists of 13 residues. From germline, CDR1 is LGHDT and CDR2 YNNKEL (reference sequence). CDR3 nucleotide sequence: TGTGCCAGCAGCTTCGACGGGGAATATGGCTACACCTTC. It codes for CASSFDGEYGYTF.

The chain carries TRBV28 and TRBJ2-7; TRBD2 matches 9 bases. V lost 3 bases and J lost 5; bases outside the gene matches: 8. Germline lookup yields CDR1 MDHEN and CDR2 SYDVKM. CDR3 length equals 15 residues. CDR3 sequence: CASSFRGRAEDEQYF. The DNA for the CDR3 is TGTGCCAGCAGTTTTCGCGGGAGGGCTGAAGACGAGCAGTACTTC.

About this clone: A junction end diverges from the germline sequence, so it may reflect a read error. The chain carries TRBV2 and TRBJ1-1; no clear D gene. Germline V gene lookup returns CDR1 SNHLY and CDR2 FYNNEI. This CDR3 is built from 15 residues. CDR3 nucleotide sequence: TGTGCCAGCAGGGAAGGGAGGGCGGTGTACACTGAAGCTTTCTTT. Translated, it gives CASREGRAVYTEAFF.

This clone was recorded once. The chain combines TRBV12-5 with TRBJ1-1; unclear D gene. The CDR3 totals 12 residues. Germline-derived CDR1 and CDR2 are LGHNT and FRNRAP. Trimming cost V 5 bases and J 1 base, with 5 bases left between them. CDR3 residues: CASGTRNTEAFF. Here the CDR3 DNA reads TGTGCTAGTGGTACTAGGAACACTGAAGCTTTCTTT.

The chain joins TRBV20-1 to TRBJ2-7; D uncertain. The germline V and J ends were trimmed by 3 bases and 7 bases, with 13 bases remaining between them. This CDR3 is built from 12 residues. CDR1 DFQATT and CDR2 SNEGSKA come from the germline V gene (reference sequence). The CDR3 sequence: CSASSVSGEQYF. DNA of the CDR3: TGCAGTGCTAGTTCTGTCTCCGGGGAGCAGTACTTC.

The V and J genes are TRBV3-1 (or the pseudogene TRBV3-2) and TRBJ1-1, with 12 bases matching TRBD1. V shed 4 bases, J shed 8 bases, and the junction held 14 bases outside the gene matches. The CDR3 consists of 17 residues. Germline V gene sequence: CDR1 LGHDT, CDR2 YNNKEL (reference sequence). CDR3 protein: CASSRSGTGGPTAEAFF. The CDR3 DNA reads TGTGCCAGCAGCCGATCTGGGACAGGGGGCCCAACAGCCGAAGCTTTCTTT.

This clone showed up just a few times. J is TRBJ2-7 and V is TRBV5-1; possible D gene TRBD1, 6 bases. Germline CDR1 reads SGHRS; CDR2 reads YFSETQ. Trimming left V 4 bases short and J 6 bases short, with 17 bases between. The CDR3 is 14 amino acids. This CDR3 is CASSRDTTPGEQYF. The CDR3 DNA reads TGCGCCAGCAGCCGGGACACAACCCCTGGCGAGCAGTACTTC.

The chain combines TRBV7-9 with TRBJ2-7; possible D gene TRBD1, 6 bases. V gave up 4 bases and J gave up 3 bases, with 13 bases separating them. The CDR3 runs to 14 residues. Germline CDR1 reads SEHNR; CDR2 reads FQNEAQ (reference sequence). The CDR3 DNA is TGTGCCAGCAGCTCTCGGGACAACTACTACGAGCAGTACTTC. Translation gives CASSSRDNYYEQYF.

The chain combines TRBV5-1 with TRBJ1-1; TRBD1 might be the D (5 bases). Germline CDR1 is SGHRS and CDR2 is YFSETQ. Deletions cut 6 bases from V and 1 base from J, with 10 bases between. This CDR3 region has 13 residues. The CDR3 sequence: CASTFGQNTEAFF. CDR3 nucleotide sequence: TGCGCCAGCACCTTTGGACAGAACACTGAAGCTTTCTTT.

V and J are TRBV7-2 and TRBJ2-5; 10 bases align to TRBD1. Germline V gene data show CDR1 as SGHTA and CDR2 as FQGNSA. The CDR3 spans 17 residues. After removal of 1 base from V and 4 bases from J, the junction contained 9 bases not matched to a gene. Here the CDR3 DNA reads TGTGCCAGCAGCTTAGGCCTTGGACAGGGGGAGGCAGAGACCCAGTACTTC. It codes for CASSLGLGQGEAETQYF.

The chain has TRBV7-6 and TRBJ2-1, with D tentatively TRBD1 (6 bases). The germline V gene has CDR1 SGHVS and CDR2 FNYEAQ. The CDR3 sequence is 14 residues long. V shed 2 bases and J shed 3 bases, with 8 bases lying between them. The CDR3, as DNA: TGTGCCAGCAGCTTAACAGGGTTCTACAATGAGCAGTTCTTC. Translated, it gives CASSLTGFYNEQFF. Based on the CDR3 plus reference TRBV7-6 and TRBJ2-1, the full variable domain is GAGVSQSPRYKVTKRGQDVALRCDPISGHVSLYWYRQALGQGPEFLTYFNYEAQQDKSGLPNDRFSAERPEGSISTLTIQRTEQRDSAMYRCASSLTGFYNEQFFGPGTRLTVL.

This clone was recorded once. The V and J genes are TRBV3-1 (or the pseudogene TRBV3-2) and TRBJ1-2; tentatively, D is TRBD1 (5 bases). Trimming took 4 bases from V and 7 from J, leaving 16 bases between them. Germline V gene lookup returns CDR1 LGHDT and CDR2 YNNKEL (reference sequence). This CDR3 is 14 amino acids long. CDR3 loop: CASSPFGGVSGYTF. The DNA of the CDR3 is TGTGCCAGCAGCCCATTTGGGGGGGTGAGTGGCTACACCTTC.